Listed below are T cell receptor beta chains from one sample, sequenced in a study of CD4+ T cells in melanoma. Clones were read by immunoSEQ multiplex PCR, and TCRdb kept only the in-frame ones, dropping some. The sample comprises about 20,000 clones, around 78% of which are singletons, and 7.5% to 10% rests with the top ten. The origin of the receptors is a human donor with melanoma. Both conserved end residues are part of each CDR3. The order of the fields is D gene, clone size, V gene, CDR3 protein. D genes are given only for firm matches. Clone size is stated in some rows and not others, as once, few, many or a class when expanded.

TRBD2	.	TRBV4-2	CASSRSSAGGLSDTQYF
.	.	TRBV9	CASSVGGAIGYNEQFF
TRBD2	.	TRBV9	CASSVHVAGGTDTQYF
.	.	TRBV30	CAWSQGPTVSYTF
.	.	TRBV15	CATSGAIWTHSYNEQFF
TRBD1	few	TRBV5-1	CASSFLETGISNTGELFF
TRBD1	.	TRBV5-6	CASSFRGQYNSPLHF
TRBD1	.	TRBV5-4	CASSSKDRFNEKLFF
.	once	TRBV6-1	CASSPNYGYTF
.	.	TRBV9	CASSNVGELFF
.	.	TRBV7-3	CASASGDTQYF
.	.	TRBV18	CASSPRGSPSNHYGYTF
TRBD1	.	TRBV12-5	CASGLGQGGGYEQYF
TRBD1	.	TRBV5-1	CASSFRDRVAETQYF